Below are 11 T cell receptor beta chains sequenced from a single sample in a study of PD-1 and CTLA-4 blockade in melanoma. Generated by immunoSEQ multiplex PCR, the TCRdb table keeps only in-frame clones and is missing some. The sample holds about 30,000 clones, around 89% seen once. The sequences come from CD8+ T cells from peripheral blood, collected from a patient given anti-PD-1 treatment. Receptor source: a human donor with melanoma.

The DNA for the CDR3 is TGTGCCAGTAGCGGACTAGCGGGGGGCACCTCCAATGAGCAGTTCTTC. Translating it yields CASSGLAGGTSNEQFF. The J gene is TRBJ2-1, the V gene TRBV19, with 14 positions matching TRBD2. V dropped 6 bases and J dropped 6; count of bases not matched to a gene: 7. The germline V gene has CDR1 LNHDA and CDR2 SQIVND (reference sequence). The CDR3 length is 16 residues.

The chain is built from TRBV5-1 and TRBJ2-7; 8 nucleotides line up with TRBD1. The CDR3 totals 15 residues. The V gene's germline CDR1 is SGHRS and CDR2 YFSETQ. V lost 0 bases and J lost 5; bases outside the gene matches: 7. This CDR3 is CASSLEGTGMDEQYF. For the CDR3, the DNA is TGCGCCAGCAGCTTGGAGGGGACAGGAATGGACGAGCAGTACTTC.

V gene TRBV12-3 or TRBV12-4 combines with J gene TRBJ1-2; D gene ambiguous. V was cut by 1 base and J by 8 bases, with 11 bases left in between. CDR3 length: 13 amino acids. The CDR3 reads CASSLVLARGYTF. The CDR3 DNA is TGTGCCAGCAGTTTAGTGTTGGCGCGCGGCTACACCTTC.

CDR3 nucleotides: TGTGCCAGCAGCTTAGAGGGCCTGGACAGGGCCCTCCACTTT. Translated, it gives CASSLEGLDRALHF. This chain uses TRBV7-7 with TRBJ1-6; TRBD1 agrees at 8 bases. Germline assignment: CDR1 SSHAT and CDR2 FNYEAQ (reference sequence). This CDR3 contains 14 residues. The J segment lost 14 bases and the V segment lost 1 base, leaving 7 bases of the junction unmatched.

The chain uses TRBV30 and TRBJ1-2; no firm D call. Trimming stripped 2 bases from V and 1 base from J, with 8 bases between. The CDR3 runs to 13 residues. Germline CDR1 GTSNPN, CDR2 SVGIG (reference sequence). CDR3 DNA: TGTGCCTGGAGTCCACAGATTAACTATGGCTACACCTTC. Its protein is CAWSPQINYGYTF.

The chain uses TRBV7-2 and TRBJ2-2; 7 nucleotides align to TRBD1. V gave up 4 bases and J gave up 0 bases; unmatched junction bases: 2. This CDR3 has 15 residues. Germline CDR1 reads SGHTA; CDR2 reads FQGNSA. The CDR3 nucleotides are TGTGCCAGCAGCTGGGGACAGACGAACACCGGGGAGCTGTTTTTT. This translates into CASSWGQTNTGELFF.

The rearrangement uses TRBV30 and TRBJ2-7; D is uncertain. The V end was cut by 0 bases, the J end by 4 bases, with 7 bases between. The CDR3 has 12 residues. Germline V gives CDR1 GTSNPN, CDR2 SVGIG (reference sequence). CDR3 sequence: CAWSVGRYEQYF. CDR3 sequence (DNA): TGTGCCTGGAGTGTAGGACGATACGAGCAGTACTTC.

This rearrangement joins TRBV27 to TRBJ1-1; tentative D call: TRBD1 (6 bases). Germline loops: CDR1 MNHEY, CDR2 SMNVEV (reference sequence). V lost 3 bases and J lost 0, with 14 bases in between. There are 16 residues in the CDR3. CDR3 residues: CASSFLGGGLNTEAFF. The CDR3 DNA reads TGTGCCAGCAGTTTTTTGGGGGGCGGTTTGAACACTGAAGCTTTCTTT.

This clone was recorded a few times. The chain carries TRBV5-1 and TRBJ2-1, with 13 positions matching TRBD2. The ends lost 1 base at V and 8 bases at J; junction bases unmatched: 0. The CDR3 is 14 residues long. Germline V CDR1 and CDR2: SGHRS, YFSETQ. The CDR3 DNA follows: TGCGCCAGCAGCTTGACTAGCGGGGGGGATGAGCAGTTCTTC. Translating gives CASSLTSGGDEQFF.

In this sample, this clone turned up once. The V call is TRBV27, the J call TRBJ1-1, with unresolved D. This CDR3 is built from 12 residues. Looked up from germline, CDR1 is MNHEY and CDR2 is SMNVEV (reference sequence). V was trimmed by 7 bases and J by 1 base, leaving 7 bases between them. The CDR3 loop reads CASKHWNTEAFF. CDR3 DNA: TGTGCCAGCAAACACTGGAACACTGAAGCTTTCTTT.

The chain employs TRBV5-1 and TRBJ2-3; D is unclear. Germline CDR1 and CDR2: SGHRS and YFSETQ. Between the trimmed V and J ends, which lost 3 bases and 5 bases, there was a span of 13 bases. This CDR3 is 14 amino acids long. CDR3 DNA: TGCGCCAGCAGCTATACGACTGGATTAGATACGCAGTATTTT. This translates into CASSYTTGLDTQYF. Full variable domain (remainder filled in from reference TRBV5-1 and TRBJ2-3): KAGVTQTPRYLIKTRGQQVTLSCSPISGHRSVSWYQQTPGQGLQFLFEYFSETQRNKGNFPGRFSGRQFSNSRSEMNVSTLELGDSALYLCASSYTTGLDTQYFGPGTRLTVL.